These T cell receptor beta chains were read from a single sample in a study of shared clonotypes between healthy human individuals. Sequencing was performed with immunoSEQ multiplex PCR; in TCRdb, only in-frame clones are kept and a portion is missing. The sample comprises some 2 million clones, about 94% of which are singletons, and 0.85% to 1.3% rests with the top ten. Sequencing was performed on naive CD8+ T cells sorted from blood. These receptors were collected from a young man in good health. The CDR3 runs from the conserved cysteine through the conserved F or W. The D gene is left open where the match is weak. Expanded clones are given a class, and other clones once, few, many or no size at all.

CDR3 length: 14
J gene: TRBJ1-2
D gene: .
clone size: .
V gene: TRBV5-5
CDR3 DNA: TGTGCCAGCAGCTTGGTTACAGGTGGCTATGGCTACACCTTC
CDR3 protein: CASSLVTGGYGYTF

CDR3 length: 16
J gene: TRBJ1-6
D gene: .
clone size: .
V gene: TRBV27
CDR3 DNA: TGTGCCAGCAGTTTAACCGGGGTAAGGGGACCTTCACCCCTCCACTTT
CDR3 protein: CASSLTGVRGPSPLHF

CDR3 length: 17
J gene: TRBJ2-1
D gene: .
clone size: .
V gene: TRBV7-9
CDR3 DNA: TGTGCCAGCAGCCCAAGCGAGGAGCGGATCTACTACAATGAGCAGTTCTTC
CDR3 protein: CASSPSEERIYYNEQFF

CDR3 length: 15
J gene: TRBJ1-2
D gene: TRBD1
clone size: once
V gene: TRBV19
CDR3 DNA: TGTGCCAGTACCGACTCGAGGACAGGCCTCTATGGCTACACCTTC
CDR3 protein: CASTDSRTGLYGYTF

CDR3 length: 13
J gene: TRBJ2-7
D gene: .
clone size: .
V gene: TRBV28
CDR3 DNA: TGTGCCGCAGGGGGCGGGAGCTCCTACGAGCAGTACTTC
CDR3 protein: CAAGGGSSYEQYF

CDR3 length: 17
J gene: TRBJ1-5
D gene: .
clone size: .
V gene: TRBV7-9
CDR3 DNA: TGTGCCAGCAGCTTATCGGGAACAGGCTATAGCAATCAGCCCCAGCATTTT
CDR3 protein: CASSLSGTGYSNQPQHF

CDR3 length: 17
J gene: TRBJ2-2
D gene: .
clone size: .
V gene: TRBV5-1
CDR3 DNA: TGCGCCAGCAGCTTGCACGATCTGGGACCCCTCCCCGGGGAGCTGTTTTTT
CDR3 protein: CASSLHDLGPLPGELFF

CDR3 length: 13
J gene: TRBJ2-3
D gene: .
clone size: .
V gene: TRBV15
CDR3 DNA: TGTGCCACCAGCAGACCGAGTGCAGATACGCAGTATTTT
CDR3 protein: CATSRPSADTQYF

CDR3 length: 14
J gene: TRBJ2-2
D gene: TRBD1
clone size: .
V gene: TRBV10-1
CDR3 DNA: TGCGCCAGCAGCCCGACAGGGATTGGCGGGGAGCTGTTTTTT
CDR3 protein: CASSPTGIGGELFF

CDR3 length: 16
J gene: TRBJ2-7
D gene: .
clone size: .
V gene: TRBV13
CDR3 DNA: TGTGCCAGCAGCCCCACAAGAGGTCCAGGTACTAGCGAGCAGTACTTC
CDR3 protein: CASSPTRGPGTSEQYF